This TCR beta chain stems from a study of Graves' ophthalmopathy and Graves' hyperthyroidism (dated by TCRdb to the late 2010s). Notes on the research overall: Peripheral blood was collected before any treatment was given, at the time of initial diagnosis. The study used TCR beta repertoire signatures to distinguish Graves' ophthalmopathy from Graves' hyperthyroidism and to predict progression to ophthalmopathy. In total, 135 blood samples were TCR-sequenced: approximately 42 ophthalmopathy, around 75 hyperthyroidism and some 17 hyperthyroidism-to-ophthalmopathy patients. A discovery set of 90 to 100 patients (about 45 ophthalmopathy, 57 stable hyperthyroidism) was enrolled to explore V-J signatures distinguishing ophthalmopathy from hyperthyroidism. For independent validation, a separate cohort was made up of roughly 19 hyperthyroidism patients plus 17 patients who later progressed from hyperthyroidism to ophthalmopathy. In five or six hyperthyroidism patients, T-cell repertoires of thyroid tissue and blood were compared. Following sample collection, hyperthyroidism patients were given methimazole at a starting dose of 30 mg daily, and ophthalmopathy patients were given high-dose intravenous methylprednisolone. The full study reports these points: Sample size was not predetermined statistically, and investigators were not blinded to group allocation. Most expanded thyroid clonotypes with frequency above 0.001 were also detected in blood, suggesting blood repertoires may reflect the thyroid immune response. In validation, the model predicted ophthalmopathy progression with 70.59% sensitivity and around 72% specificity; roughly eleven predicted patients were CT-confirmed with GO in a median of approximately 6.5 months. In cross-validation, the 13-signature model distinguished ophthalmopathy from stable hyperthyroidism with approximately 90% sensitivity and nearly 82% specificity, and in the test set the corresponding values were approximately 80% and 75%.

For repertoire sequencing, TCR beta CDR3 regions were amplified from RNA transcripts. The first round of RT-PCR was done with HTBI primers and the Qiagen OneStep RT-PCR kit, and was followed by a second round of multiplex PCR, then size selection and purification. Libraries were sequenced on an Illumina HiSeq2000 using paired-end 100 bp reads. In the paper's pipeline: SOAPnuke was used for read processing, and reads with adapters, uncalled bases, a mean Phred below 15, or no exact constant-primer or identifier match were discarded. COPE v1.2.5 was used to merge high-quality paired reads. Each unique nucleotide sequence was treated as a clonotype, and MiTCR v1.1 was used to align the clonotypes to the IMGT TRB V, D and J references. The analysis was limited to V-J combinations with a frequency above 0.0001, which together covered 98% to 99.2% of repertoires. A TCR clonal expansion and chaos score per V-J combination was defined as the ratio of F50 clonal expansion to chaos observed in the TCRdist matrix. Welch's t-statistics and random forest were used to reduce features to about 14 V-J combinations, which were fed into a naive Bayes classifier. The similarity between thyroid and blood repertoires was quantified using the Morisita-Horn index. TCRdb trimmed public reads at Q25 via fastp, called clones via MiXCR and kept in-frame beta chains. Rows are unified per CDR3 protein, each entry keeping the most common DNA and genes. The V and J calls reflect TCRdb's pipeline rather than the authors' work. The sample profile shows approximately 640,000 distinct CDR3 sequences; about 40% of them were found once. Of the sample, over 2.5% falls within the top ten clones.

According to the germline V gene, CDR1 reads ENHRY and CDR2 reads SYGVKD. Counted from cysteine to phenylalanine, this CDR3 has 13 amino acids. Kept here is only the CDR3 DNA, which spans 39 bases and is read in frame from base 1. From V the trimming removes 10 bases and from J it removes 9 bases, while the gene matches leave 11 bases of the junction unaccounted for. About this clonotype itself: Its antigen specificity is not known. No quality values exist for individual bases; no much larger clone is one base distant.

Ophthalmopathy patients had moderately to severely active disease, Clinical Activity Score of at least 3, NOSPECS grade of at least 4, and disease duration under 3 months. Anyone with other autoimmune diseases, uncontrolled infections, pregnancy or lactation was excluded from the study. Clinical symptoms, serum thyroxine, TRAb, thyroid ultrasound and orbital computed tomography formed the basis of the diagnosis. Using Ficoll-Paque density gradient centrifugation, PBMCs were isolated from about 9.2 ml of fresh peripheral blood. Trizol reagent was used to extract the total RNA, and its quality was then checked on an Agilent 2100 Bioanalyzer.

Recombination linked TRBV10-3 to TRBJ2-5, with 10 bases aligning to TRBD1. The sequence derives from an adult man with Graves' ophthalmopathy. The sequencing input was peripheral blood. The CDR3 sequence is CATRTGGHGAQYF. The bases are TGTGCCACCAGGACAGGGGGACATGGGGCCCAGTACTTC.